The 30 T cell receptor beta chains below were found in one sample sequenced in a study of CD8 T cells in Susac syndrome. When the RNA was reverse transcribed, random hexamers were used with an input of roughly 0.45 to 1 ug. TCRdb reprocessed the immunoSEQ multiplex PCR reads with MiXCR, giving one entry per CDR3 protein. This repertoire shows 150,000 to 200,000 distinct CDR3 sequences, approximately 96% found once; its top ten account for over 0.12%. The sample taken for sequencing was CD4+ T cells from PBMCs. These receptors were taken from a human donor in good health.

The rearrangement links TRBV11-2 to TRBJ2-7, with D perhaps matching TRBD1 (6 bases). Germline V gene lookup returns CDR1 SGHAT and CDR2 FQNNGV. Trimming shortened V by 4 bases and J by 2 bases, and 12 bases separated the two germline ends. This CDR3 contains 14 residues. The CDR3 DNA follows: TGTGCCAGCAGCTCCTGGACAGATGCCTACGAGCAGTACTTC. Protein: CASSSWTDAYEQYF.

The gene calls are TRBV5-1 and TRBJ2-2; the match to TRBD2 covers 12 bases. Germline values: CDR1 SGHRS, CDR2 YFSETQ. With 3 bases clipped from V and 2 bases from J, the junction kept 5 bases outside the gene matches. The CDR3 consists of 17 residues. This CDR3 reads CASSSTSGGDNTGELFF. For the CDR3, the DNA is TGCGCCAGCAGCTCGACTAGCGGGGGTGATAACACCGGGGAGCTGTTTTTT.

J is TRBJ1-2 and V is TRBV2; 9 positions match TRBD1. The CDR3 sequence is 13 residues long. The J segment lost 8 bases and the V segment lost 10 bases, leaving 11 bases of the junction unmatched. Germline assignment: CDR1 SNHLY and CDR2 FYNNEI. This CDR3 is CATQGDRVGGYTF. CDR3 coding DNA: TGTGCCACCCAAGGGGACAGGGTAGGAGGCTACACCTTC.

CDR3 residues: CSVRDFPTDTQYF. The CDR3, as DNA: TGCAGCGTTCGGGACTTCCCCACAGATACGCAGTATTTT. The chain uses TRBV29-1 and TRBJ2-3, with D perhaps TRBD2 (6 bases). From germline, CDR1 is SQVTM and CDR2 ANQGSEA. Between the trimmed V and J ends, which lost 5 bases and 2 bases, there was a span of 11 bases. This CDR3 has 13 residues.

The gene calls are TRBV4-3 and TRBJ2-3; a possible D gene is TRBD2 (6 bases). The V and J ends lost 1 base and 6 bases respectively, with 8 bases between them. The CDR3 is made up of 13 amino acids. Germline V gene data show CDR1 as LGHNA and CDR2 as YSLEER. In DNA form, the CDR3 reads TGCGCCAGCAGCCAAGGGCTAGCGGATACGCAGTATTTT. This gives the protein CASSQGLADTQYF.

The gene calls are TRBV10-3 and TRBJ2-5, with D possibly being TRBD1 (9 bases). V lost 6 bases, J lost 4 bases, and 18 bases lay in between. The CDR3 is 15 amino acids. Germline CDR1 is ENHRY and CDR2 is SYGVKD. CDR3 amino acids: CAIRSGQGTRETQYF. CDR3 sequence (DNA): TGTGCCATCAGAAGCGGACAGGGGACTAGAGAGACCCAGTACTTC.

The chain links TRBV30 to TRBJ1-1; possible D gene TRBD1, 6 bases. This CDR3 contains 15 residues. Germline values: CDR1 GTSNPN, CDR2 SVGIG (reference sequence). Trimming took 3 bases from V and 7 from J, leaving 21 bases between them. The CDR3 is CAWRQSGTLGGEAFF. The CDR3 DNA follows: TGTGCCTGGAGGCAATCCGGGACATTGGGGGGTGAAGCTTTCTTT.

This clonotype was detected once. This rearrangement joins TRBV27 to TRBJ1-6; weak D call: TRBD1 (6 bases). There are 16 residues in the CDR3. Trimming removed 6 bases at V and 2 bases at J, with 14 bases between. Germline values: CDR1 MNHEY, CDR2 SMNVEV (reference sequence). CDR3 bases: TGTGCCAGCAGACCAACAGGGAGCACCTATAATTCACCCCTCCACTTT. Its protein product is CASRPTGSTYNSPLHF.

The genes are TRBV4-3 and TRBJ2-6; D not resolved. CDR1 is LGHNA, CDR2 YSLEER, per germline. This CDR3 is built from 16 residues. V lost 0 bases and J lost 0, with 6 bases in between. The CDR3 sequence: CASSQDYNSGANVLTF. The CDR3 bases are TGCGCCAGCAGCCAAGACTACAACTCTGGGGCCAACGTCCTGACTTTC.

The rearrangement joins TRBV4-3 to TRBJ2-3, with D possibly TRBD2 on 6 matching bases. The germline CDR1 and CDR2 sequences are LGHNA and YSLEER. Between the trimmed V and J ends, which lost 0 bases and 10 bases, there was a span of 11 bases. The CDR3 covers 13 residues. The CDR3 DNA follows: TGCGCCAGCAGCCAAGATTTCGGAGGGGCGCAGTATTTT. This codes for CASSQDFGGAQYF.

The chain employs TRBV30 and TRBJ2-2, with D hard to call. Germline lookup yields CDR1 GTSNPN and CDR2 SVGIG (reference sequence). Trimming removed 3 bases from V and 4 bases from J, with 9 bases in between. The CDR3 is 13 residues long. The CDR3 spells CAWRAGPTGELFF. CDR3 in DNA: TGTGCCTGGAGAGCCGGACCCACCGGGGAGCTGTTTTTT.

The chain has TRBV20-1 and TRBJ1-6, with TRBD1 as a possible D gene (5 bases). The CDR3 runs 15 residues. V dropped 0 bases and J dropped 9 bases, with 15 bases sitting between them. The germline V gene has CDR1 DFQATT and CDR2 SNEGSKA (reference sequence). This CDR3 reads CSARDLQGAPSPLHF. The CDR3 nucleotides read TGCAGTGCTAGAGATTTGCAGGGAGCCCCTTCACCCCTCCACTTT.

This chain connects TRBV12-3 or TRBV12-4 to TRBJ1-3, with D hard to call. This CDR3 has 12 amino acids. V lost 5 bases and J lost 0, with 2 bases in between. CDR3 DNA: TGTGCCAGCAGTCTCTCTGGAAACACCATATATTTT. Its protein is CASSLSGNTIYF.

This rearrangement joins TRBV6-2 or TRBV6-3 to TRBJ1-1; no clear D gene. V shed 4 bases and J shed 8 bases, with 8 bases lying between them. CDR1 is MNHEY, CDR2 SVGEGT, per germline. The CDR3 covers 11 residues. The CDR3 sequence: CASSSRREAFF. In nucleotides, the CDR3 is TGTGCCAGCAGTTCTCGAAGGGAAGCTTTCTTT.

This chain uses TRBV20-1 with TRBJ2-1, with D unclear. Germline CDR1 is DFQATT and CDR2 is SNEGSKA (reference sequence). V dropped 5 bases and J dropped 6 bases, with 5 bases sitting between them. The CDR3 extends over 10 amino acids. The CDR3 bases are TGCAGTGCTCCGGTCAATGAGCAGTTCTTC. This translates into CSAPVNEQFF.

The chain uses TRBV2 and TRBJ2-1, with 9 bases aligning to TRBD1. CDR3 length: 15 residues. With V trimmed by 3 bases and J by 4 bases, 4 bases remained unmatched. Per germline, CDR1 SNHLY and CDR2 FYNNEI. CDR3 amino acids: CASSDLGQGYNEQFF. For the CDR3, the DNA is TGTGCCAGCAGTGACCTCGGACAGGGGTACAATGAGCAGTTCTTC.

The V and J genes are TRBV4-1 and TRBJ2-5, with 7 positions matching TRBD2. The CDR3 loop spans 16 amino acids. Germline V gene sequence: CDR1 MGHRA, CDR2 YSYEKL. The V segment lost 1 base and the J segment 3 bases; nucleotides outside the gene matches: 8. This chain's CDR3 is CASSQGSASGEETQYF. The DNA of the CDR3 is TGCGCCAGCAGCCAAGGCTCCGCGAGCGGGGAAGAGACCCAGTACTTC.

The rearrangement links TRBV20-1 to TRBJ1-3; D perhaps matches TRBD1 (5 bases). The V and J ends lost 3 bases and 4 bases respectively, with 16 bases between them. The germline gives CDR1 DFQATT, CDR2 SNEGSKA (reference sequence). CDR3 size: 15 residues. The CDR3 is CSARDYRKLGNTIYF. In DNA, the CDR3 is TGCAGTGCTAGGGATTACAGGAAACTCGGAAACACCATATATTTT.

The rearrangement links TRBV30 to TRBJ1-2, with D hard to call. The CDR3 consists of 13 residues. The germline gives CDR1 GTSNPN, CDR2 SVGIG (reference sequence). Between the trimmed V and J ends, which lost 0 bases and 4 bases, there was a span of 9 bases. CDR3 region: CAWSVSLVYGYTF. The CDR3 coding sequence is TGTGCCTGGAGTGTATCCCTGGTCTATGGCTACACCTTC.

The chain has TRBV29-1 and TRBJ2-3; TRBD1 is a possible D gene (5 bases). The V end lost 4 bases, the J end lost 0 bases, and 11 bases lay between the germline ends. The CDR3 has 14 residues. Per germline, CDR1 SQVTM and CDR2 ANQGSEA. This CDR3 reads CSVGDRASTDTQYF. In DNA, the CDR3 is TGCAGCGTTGGAGACAGAGCTAGCACAGATACGCAGTATTTT.

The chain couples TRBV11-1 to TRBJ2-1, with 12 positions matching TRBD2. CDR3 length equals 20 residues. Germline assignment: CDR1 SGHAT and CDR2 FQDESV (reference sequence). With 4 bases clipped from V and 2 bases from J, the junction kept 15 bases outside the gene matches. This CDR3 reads CASSSPRLAGDQGTYNEQFF. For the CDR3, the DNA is TGTGCCAGCAGCTCCCCCCGACTAGCGGGGGACCAAGGAACCTACAATGAGCAGTTCTTC.

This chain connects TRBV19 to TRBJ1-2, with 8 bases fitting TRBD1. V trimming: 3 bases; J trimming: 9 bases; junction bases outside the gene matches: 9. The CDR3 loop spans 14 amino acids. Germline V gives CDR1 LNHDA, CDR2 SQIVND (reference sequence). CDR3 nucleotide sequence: TGTGCCAGTAGTATCCTCGACAGGGGTGTGCGCTACACCTTC. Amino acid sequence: CASSILDRGVRYTF.

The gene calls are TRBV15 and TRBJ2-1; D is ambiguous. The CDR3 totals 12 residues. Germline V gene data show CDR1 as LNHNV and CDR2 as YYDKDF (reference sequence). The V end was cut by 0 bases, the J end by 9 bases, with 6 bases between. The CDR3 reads CATSRDLGEQFF. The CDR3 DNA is TGTGCCACCAGCAGAGATCTAGGTGAGCAGTTCTTC. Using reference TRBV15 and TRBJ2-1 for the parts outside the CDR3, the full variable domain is DAMVIQNPRYQVTQFGKPVTLSCSQTLNHNVMYWYQQKSSQAPKLLFHYYDKDFNNEADTPDNFQSRRPNTSFCFLDIRSPGLGDTAMYLCATSRDLGEQFFGPGTRLTVL.

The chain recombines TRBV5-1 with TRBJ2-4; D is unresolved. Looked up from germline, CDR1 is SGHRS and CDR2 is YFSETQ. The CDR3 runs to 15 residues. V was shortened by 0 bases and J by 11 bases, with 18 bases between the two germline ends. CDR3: CASSLDDTLRGFQYF. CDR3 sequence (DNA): TGCGCCAGCAGCTTGGACGACACGCTTCGTGGGTTTCAGTACTTC.

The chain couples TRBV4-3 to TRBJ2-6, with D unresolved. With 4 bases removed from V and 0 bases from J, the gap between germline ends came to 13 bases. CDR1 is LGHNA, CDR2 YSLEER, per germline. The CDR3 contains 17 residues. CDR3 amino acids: CASSPAAVPSGANVLTF. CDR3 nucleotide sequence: TGCGCCAGCAGCCCCGCGGCAGTACCCTCTGGGGCCAACGTCCTGACTTTC.

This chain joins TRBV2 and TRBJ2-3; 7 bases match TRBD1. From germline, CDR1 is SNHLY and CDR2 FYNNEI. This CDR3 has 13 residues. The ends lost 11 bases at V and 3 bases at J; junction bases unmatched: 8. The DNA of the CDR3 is TGTGCCGGGGGTAGGGGGCGGACAGATACGCAGTATTTT. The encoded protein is CAGGRGRTDTQYF. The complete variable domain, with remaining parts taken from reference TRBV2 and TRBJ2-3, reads EPEVTQTPSHQVTQMGQEVILRCVPISNHLYFYWYRQILGQKVEFLVSFYNNEISEKSEIFDDQFSVERPDGSNFTLKIRSTKLEDSAMYFCAGGRGRTDTQYFGPGTRLTVL.

CDR3 sequence reads: CASSQGFVDIQYF. DNA of the CDR3: TGTGCCAGCAGCCAAGGGTTCGTGGACATTCAGTACTTC. This rearrangement joins TRBV3-1 to TRBJ2-4, with D uncertain. The germline V and J ends were trimmed by 1 base and 8 bases, with 9 bases remaining between them. CDR1 and CDR2 (germline): LGHDT, YNNKEL (reference sequence). This CDR3 has 13 residues.

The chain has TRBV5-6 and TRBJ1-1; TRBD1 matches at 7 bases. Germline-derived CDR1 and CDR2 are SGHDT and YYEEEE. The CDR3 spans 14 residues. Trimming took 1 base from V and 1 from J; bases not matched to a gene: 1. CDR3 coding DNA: TGTGCCAGCAGCTTGTGGGACAGGAACACTGAAGCTTTCTTT. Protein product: CASSLWDRNTEAFF.

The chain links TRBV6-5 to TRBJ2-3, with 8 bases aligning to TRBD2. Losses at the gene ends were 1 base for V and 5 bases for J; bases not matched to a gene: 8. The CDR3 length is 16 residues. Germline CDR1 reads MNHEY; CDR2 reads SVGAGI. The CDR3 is CASSYFGGAGGDTQYF. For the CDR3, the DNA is TGTGCCAGCAGTTACTTCGGGGGGGCCGGGGGAGATACGCAGTATTTT.

CDR3 nucleotide sequence: TGTGCCACCGATCGCGGGGGGGCCGTTGGGAATGAGCAGTTCTTC. This codes for CATDRGGAVGNEQFF. The chain is built from TRBV6-2 or TRBV6-3 and TRBJ2-1; 9 bases align to TRBD2. Per germline, CDR1 MNHEY and CDR2 SVGEGT. The junction had 14 bases not matched to a gene; V was cut back by 10 bases and J by 7 bases. There are 15 residues in the CDR3.